Below, 27 T cell receptor beta chains from the same sample are listed, as sequenced in a study of T cell responses to AZD1222 COVID-19 vaccine. TCRdb keeps only in-frame clones here, not all; method: immunoSEQ multiplex PCR. The sample has around 94,000 clones; around nine tenths are singletons. This specimen consisted of peripheral blood, obtained on day 0 of AZD1222 vaccination. The source of these receptors is an adult in good health.

This clone was observed a single time. The gene calls are TRBV7-3 and TRBJ2-5, with 8 positions matching TRBD2. V trimming: 2 bases; J trimming: 1 base; junction bases outside the gene matches: 9. The CDR3 is 17 amino acids. From germline, CDR1 is SGHTA and CDR2 FQGTGA. The CDR3 DNA follows: TGTGCCAGCAGCTTACACCGATCGCGGGGGGCCCAAGAGACCCAGTACTTC. Translated, it gives CASSLHRSRGAQETQYF.

The chain combines TRBV6-5 with TRBJ1-2; D may be TRBD1 (6 bases). The CDR3 is 14 residues long. Germline loops: CDR1 MNHEY, CDR2 SVGAGI. V was pared by 7 bases and J by 8 bases, with 20 bases between. In nucleotides, the CDR3 is TGTGCCAGCACTGGGCAGGGGTGGATCGCGGGCTACACCTTC. Residues: CASTGQGWIAGYTF.

The rearrangement joins TRBV5-1 to TRBJ1-2; 7 positions match TRBD1. Trimming at V came to 4 bases and at J to 0 bases, leaving 6 bases not matched to a gene. The germline V gene has CDR1 SGHRS and CDR2 YFSETQ. CDR3 length: 15 residues. The CDR3 DNA is TGCGCCAGCAGCGGCGGACAGGTCCCTAACTATGGCTACACCTTC. It encodes CASSGGQVPNYGYTF. Based on the CDR3 plus reference TRBV5-1 and TRBJ1-2, the full variable domain is KAGVTQTPRYLIKTRGQQVTLSCSPISGHRSVSWYQQTPGQGLQFLFEYFSETQRNKGNFPGRFSGRQFSNSRSEMNVSTLELGDSALYLCASSGGQVPNYGYTFGSGTRLTVV.

The chain combines TRBV3-1 (or the pseudogene TRBV3-2) with TRBJ2-2; D may be TRBD2 (6 bases). The CDR3 runs to 13 residues. The germline V gene has CDR1 LGHDT and CDR2 YNNKEL (reference sequence). Trimming removed 6 bases at V and 5 bases at J, with 10 bases between. CDR3 bases: TGTGCCAGCAGGCGTGGGGGGACCGGGGAGCTGTTTTTT. Amino acid sequence: CASRRGGTGELFF.

The V call is TRBV2, the J call TRBJ1-2; maybe TRBD1 (5 bases). This CDR3 is 15 amino acids long. Trimming stripped 5 bases from V and 4 bases from J, with 17 bases between. Germline lookup yields CDR1 SNHLY and CDR2 FYNNEI. CDR3 sequence reads: CASSSRLDRTYGYTF. The CDR3 coding sequence is TGTGCCAGCAGTTCTCGGCTTGACAGAACCTATGGCTACACCTTC.

V is TRBV14 and J is TRBJ2-1, with TRBD1 as a possible D gene (5 bases). The CDR3 consists of 13 residues. Germline CDR1 is SGHDN and CDR2 is FVKESK. V was pared by 5 bases and J by 6 bases, with 11 bases between. CDR3 sequence reads: CASSTQGFNEQFF. The CDR3 nucleotides read TGTGCCAGCAGCACCCAGGGTTTCAATGAGCAGTTCTTC.

CDR3 residues: CASSSRGARASYEQYF. CDR3 DNA: TGTGCCAGCAGCTCTAGGGGGGCTCGGGCGTCCTACGAGCAGTACTTC. The chain is built from TRBV5-6 and TRBJ2-7; possibly TRBD1 or TRBD2 for D (6 bases each). The ends were cut back, 3 bases at V and 1 base at J, with 17 bases in the middle. This CDR3 contains 16 residues. In germline, CDR1 is SGHDT, CDR2 YYEEEE. The full variable domain, rest sourced from reference TRBV5-6 and TRBJ2-7, is DAGVTQSPTHLIKTRGQQVTLRCSPKSGHDTVSWYQQALGQGPQFIFQYYEEEERQRGNFPDRFSGHQFPNYSSELNVNALLLGDSALYLCASSSRGARASYEQYFGPGTRLTVT.

The chain carries TRBV5-1 and TRBJ2-3, with TRBD2 matching 10 bases. The CDR3 is 20 amino acids. The germline gives CDR1 SGHRS, CDR2 YFSETQ. Trimming at V came to 4 bases and at J to 2 bases, leaving 19 bases not matched to a gene. The DNA of the CDR3 is TGCGCCAGCAGCCTAGACAGCGGAGCGGGGGGGAAAGGATCCACAGATACGCAGTATTTT. The encoded protein is CASSLDSGAGGKGSTDTQYF.

The rearrangement uses TRBV19 and TRBJ2-7; 8 nucleotides match TRBD1. Germline lookup yields CDR1 LNHDA and CDR2 SQIVND (reference sequence). V shed 3 bases, J shed 5 bases, and the junction held 6 bases outside the gene matches. The CDR3 totals 14 residues. The DNA for the CDR3 is TGTGCCAGTAGTATTGCAGGGGGCCAGAACGAGCAGTACTTC. This encodes CASSIAGGQNEQYF.

The chain couples TRBV21-1 to TRBJ2-7; the DNA was not compared with TRBD1, the D call given in the table. TRBV21-1 is a listed pseudogene. CDR3 length: 14 residues. DNA for the CDR3: TGTGCCAGCAGCAAAGCCCGGACAGGCTACGAGCAGTACTTC. Protein sequence: CASSKARTGYEQYF.

CDR3 sequence reads: CASSEFEDTIYF. The CDR3 bases are TGTGCCAGCAGTGAATTTGAGGACACCATATATTTT. The chain employs TRBV6-1 and TRBJ1-3; D not certain. The CDR3 sequence is 12 residues long. Germline CDR1 is MNHNS and CDR2 is SASEGT. Trimming pared 2 bases from V and 8 bases from J, leaving 7 bases between.

J is TRBJ2-3 and V is TRBV3-1 (or the pseudogene TRBV3-2); 11 bases agree with TRBD2. CDR1 and CDR2 (germline): LGHDT, YNNKEL (reference sequence). The V segment lost 3 bases and the J segment 0 bases; nucleotides outside the gene matches: 14. The CDR3 has 20 residues. The CDR3 sequence is CASSQIAGGNQSTSTDTQYF. CDR3 DNA: TGTGCCAGCAGCCAGATAGCGGGGGGGAATCAATCTACTAGCACAGATACGCAGTATTTT.

CDR3 sequence: CASSAGTVLKQPQHF. In DNA form, the CDR3 reads TGTGCCAGCAGTGCTGGGACAGTACTCAAACAGCCCCAGCATTTT. The genes are TRBV2 and TRBJ1-5, with TRBD1 matching over 7 bases. CDR3 size: 15 residues. V shed 4 bases, J shed 7 bases, and the junction held 10 bases outside the gene matches. The germline gives CDR1 SNHLY, CDR2 FYNNEI.

The V and J genes are TRBV19 and TRBJ2-7; D is possibly TRBD1 (6 bases). V lost 10 bases and J lost 1, with 20 bases in between. This CDR3 spans 15 amino acids. In germline, CDR1 is LNHDA, CDR2 SQIVND (reference sequence). The CDR3 DNA reads as TGTGCCACCAGGGGCCGCCGGACTTCGTCCTACGAGCAGTACTTC. Its protein product is CATRGRRTSSYEQYF.

This clone was seen just once. The chain joins TRBV19 to TRBJ2-1, with D possibly TRBD1 on 6 matching bases. The V gene's germline CDR1 is LNHDA and CDR2 SQIVND (reference sequence). The CDR3 is 15 residues long. V was clipped by 3 bases and J by 5 bases, with 14 bases between them. CDR3 bases: TGTGCCAGTAGTATGGTAGGACAGAAGGACAATGAGCAGTTCTTC. This gives the protein CASSMVGQKDNEQFF.

This chain uses TRBV5-5 with TRBJ1-6, with TRBD1 identical over 7 bases. Germline-derived CDR1 and CDR2 are SGHKS and YYEKEE (reference sequence). With 1 base clipped from V and 0 bases from J, the junction kept 4 bases outside the gene matches. The CDR3 has 17 residues. The CDR3 sequence is CASSLMSGGSYNSPLHF. The CDR3 DNA sequence: TGTGCCAGCAGCTTGATGTCAGGGGGCTCCTATAATTCACCCCTCCACTTT. Full variable domain (remainder filled in from reference TRBV5-5 and TRBJ1-6): DAGVTQSPTHLIKTRGQQVTLRCSPISGHKSVSWYQQVLGQGPQFIFQYYEKEERGRGNFPDRFSARQFPNYSSELNVNALLLGDSALYLCASSLMSGGSYNSPLHFGNGTRLTVT.

This clone was detected once. The gene calls are TRBV23-1 and TRBJ2-5; D gene uncertain. TRBV23-1 is flagged as an ORF with uncertain function. The V gene lost 6 bases and the J gene lost 4 bases, with 9 bases spanning the gap. CDR3 size: 12 residues. The CDR3 nucleotides read TGCGCCAGCAGCTGGGATTCAGAGACCCAGTACTTC. It codes for CASSWDSETQYF.

V gene TRBV18 combines with J gene TRBJ1-2, with 8 positions matching TRBD1. Germline V gene lookup returns CDR1 KGHSH and CDR2 LQKENI. This CDR3 contains 16 residues. J was trimmed by 1 base and V by 3 bases; bases with no gene match: 7. CDR3 region: CASSPPGQEINYGYTF. The CDR3 DNA reads TGTGCCAGCTCACCGCCGGGACAGGAGATTAACTATGGCTACACCTTC.

The chain couples TRBV4-2 to TRBJ1-5, with D hard to call. The length of the CDR3 is 15 residues. Deletions cut 3 bases from V and 8 bases from J, with 17 bases between. Germline lookup yields CDR1 LGHNA and CDR2 YNFKEQ. CDR3 DNA: TGTGCCAGCAGCCAGGGTGGAGGGTGGATGGAGCCCCAGCATTTT. It yields the protein CASSQGGGWMEPQHF.

The rearrangement uses TRBV5-4 and TRBJ2-7, with 9 bases fitting TRBD1. After removal of 1 base from V and 6 bases from J, the junction contained 8 bases not matched to a gene. CDR1 and CDR2 from the germline V gene are SGHNT and YYREEE (reference sequence). This CDR3 spans 15 amino acids. The CDR3 sequence is CASSLPGTGRSEQYF. The CDR3 DNA sequence: TGTGCCAGCAGCTTGCCCGGGACAGGGCGGAGCGAGCAGTACTTC.

The rearrangement links TRBV19 to TRBJ1-5, with 7 bases aligning to TRBD1. The CDR3 loop spans 15 amino acids. CDR1 and CDR2 (germline): LNHDA, SQIVND (reference sequence). The V and J ends lost 4 bases and 6 bases, in that order; junction bases with no gene match: 9. The CDR3 DNA sequence: TGTGCCAGTAGTAAAAAACAGGGGCGCCCTCAGCCCCAGCATTTT. It yields the protein CASSKKQGRPQPQHF. The full variable domain, completed using reference TRBV19 and TRBJ1-5, is DGGITQSPKYLFRKEGQNVTLSCEQNLNHDAMYWYRQDPGQGLRLIYYSQIVNDFQKGDIAEGYSVSREKKESFPLTVTSAQKNPTAFYLCASSKKQGRPQPQHFGDGTRLSIL.

The J gene is TRBJ1-3, the V gene TRBV18; D might be TRBD1 (5 bases). CDR1 and CDR2 from the germline V gene are KGHSH and LQKENI. CDR3 length: 16 residues. V was clipped by 3 bases and J by 1 base, with 13 bases between them. Written as DNA, the CDR3 is TGTGCCAGCTCACCTACGAGGGACGCATCTGGAAACACCATATATTTT. Its protein is CASSPTRDASGNTIYF.

The gene calls are TRBV7-3 and TRBJ2-7, with a weak D call TRBD1 (5 bases). CDR3 length: 14 residues. Germline loops: CDR1 SGHTA, CDR2 FQGTGA. The V end lost 1 base, the J end lost 2 bases, and 9 bases lay between the germline ends. The DNA for the CDR3 is TGTGCCAGCAGCTTAATGGCAGGGCCCTACGAGCAGTACTTC. Residues: CASSLMAGPYEQYF.

The chain has TRBV19 and TRBJ1-2; D is unclear. The germline V and J ends were trimmed by 3 bases and 8 bases, with 16 bases remaining between them. Germline V gene sequence: CDR1 LNHDA, CDR2 SQIVND (reference sequence). The CDR3 totals 14 residues. CDR3 DNA sequence: TGTGCCAGTAGTATTGAATTTGGGATCGTCGGCTACACCTTC. Encoded protein: CASSIEFGIVGYTF.

This clone was seen just once. The gene calls are TRBV6-2 or TRBV6-3 and TRBJ2-7; 8 bases line up with TRBD1. This CDR3 is 16 amino acids long. The V gene end was trimmed by 2 bases and the J gene end by 0 bases; junction bases not matched to a gene: 6. The germline V gene encodes CDR1 MNHEY and CDR2 SVGEGT. Here the CDR3 reads CASSYPGQGFSYEQYF. CDR3 sequence (DNA): TGTGCCAGCAGTTACCCTGGACAGGGCTTCTCCTACGAGCAGTACTTC.

The V gene is TRBV5-1, the J gene TRBJ2-1; D may be TRBD2 (5 bases). The CDR3 runs 17 residues. Trimming removed 3 bases from V and 0 bases from J, with 16 bases in between. CDR1 SGHRS and CDR2 YFSETQ come from the germline V gene. The CDR3 DNA is TGCGCCAGCAGCTCGGGCAGCGGCCCAAGCTCCTACAATGAGCAGTTCTTC. Residues: CASSSGSGPSSYNEQFF.

The chain recombines TRBV4-2 with TRBJ1-2, with 10 bases identical to TRBD1. The germline gives CDR1 LGHNA, CDR2 YNFKEQ. The CDR3 loop spans 15 amino acids. The V gene end was trimmed by 0 bases and the J gene end by 4 bases; junction bases not matched to a gene: 2. The CDR3 loop reads CASSQDRTGGYGYTF. The CDR3 DNA reads as TGTGCCAGCAGCCAAGATAGGACAGGGGGCTATGGCTACACCTTC.